This TCR beta chain was obtained from a study of T-cell memory formation after mild COVID-19. Background on the study: Largely, TCR clusters stayed within a single donor.

Points on this clonotype: Its cognate antigen is unknown.

Study-level findings and limits: Whereas later expanders leaned CD4+, clones contracting day 15 to 85 showed a balanced CD4/CD8 makeup. Clones which contracted sat mainly in CM and EM if CD4+, and in EMRA if CD8+.

This CDR3 comprises 14 residues. Trimming cost V 0 bases and J 6 bases, with 9 bases left between them. In germline, CDR1 is SGHTA, CDR2 FQGNSA. 5'RACE, which relied on constant-segment primers, yielded TCR alpha and TCR beta cDNA libraries carrying sample barcodes and UMIs. One entry per CDR3 protein, called by TCRdb with MiXCR from the 5' RACE reads. The table shows some 450,000 distinct CDR3 sequences, with roughly 20% occurring only once. Input material: PBMCs or a T cell subset sorted from them (not recorded which). V and J are TRBV7-2 and TRBJ1-5, with a tentative D call TRBD1 (5 bases). The TCR originated in an adult woman who had mild COVID-19 (a few samples of this study predate the infection). Cell type and time point are not known. CDR3 residues: CASSLAQGGQPQHF. The CDR3, as DNA: TGTGCCAGCAGCTTAGCCCAGGGCGGTCAGCCCCAGCATTTT.